This paragraph covers one TCR beta chain sequence. What it binds is unknown. This CDR3 contains 15 residues. CDR1 MRHNA and CDR2 SNTAGT come from the germline V gene. The V end lost 5 bases, the J end lost 0 bases, and 13 bases lay between the germline ends. Some clones are missing from TCRdb's copy, which holds only in-frame ones; the method was immunoSEQ multiplex PCR. The sample consists of 9,500 to 13,000 clones, roughly 70% of them appearing once. The data derive from a study of CD4+ T cells in melanoma. General study results and limits: Reportedly, melanoma neoantigen-specific CD4+ T cells showed varied differentiation states. CD8+ T cell, macrophage and B cell function reportedly correlated with neoantigen-specific CD4+ T cells.

The sequence came from a human donor with melanoma. V and J are TRBV6-4 and TRBJ1-2; D unclear. Sequencing input: cells from a culture (not recorded whether cultured in vitro). CDR3 DNA: TGTGCCAGCAGTCCCACGGGAATAGCTAACTATGGCTACACCTTC. Protein product: CASSPTGIANYGYTF.